The rows below give T cell receptor beta chains drawn from one sample of a study of shared clonotypes between healthy human individuals. TCRdb keeps only in-frame clones here, not all; method: immunoSEQ multiplex PCR. In the table there are over 800,000 clones, 80% to 95% of which are singletons. The sample was naive CD8+ T cells sorted from blood. Receptor source: a young man in good health. CDR3s include the opening cysteine and the closing phenylalanine or tryptophan. A D gene is named only where the DNA matches it firmly. Clone sizes are given selectively: once, few, many, or a class where the clone is expanded.

>TRBD1|TRBJ1-5|-|TRBV6-5
TGTGCCAGCAGTTACACGAGGGGGCGAAATCAGCCCCAGCATTTT
CASSYTRGRNQPQHF
>TRBD2|TRBJ2-1|-|TRBV30
TGTGCCTGTAATAGCGGGAGCGCCGATACGTTCTTC
CACNSGSADTFF
>-|TRBJ2-2|once|TRBV13
TGTGCCAGCAGCCACAAGTTAGGTCCCGGGGAGCTGTTTTTT
CASSHKLGPGELFF
>-|TRBJ1-4|-|TRBV6-5
TGTGCCAGCAGTTACTCGATGGATGAAAAACTGTTTTTT
CASSYSMDEKLFF
>-|TRBJ2-1|-|TRBV5-4
TGTGCCAGCAGCTTGTTAGGGGGCTCCTACAATGAGCAGTTCTTC
CASSLLGGSYNEQFF
>TRBD1|TRBJ2-5|once|TRBV28
TGTGCCACCCTCCAGGGGGTACGAGAGACCCAGTACTTC
CATLQGVRETQYF
>-|TRBJ2-7|-|TRBV7-3
TGTGCCAGCAGCTTAGGGACGGGCCCCTACGAGCAGTACTTC
CASSLGTGPYEQYF
>-|TRBJ2-3|-|TRBV28
TGTGCCAGCAGCATCCAAGGGGGGCAGTATTTT
CASSIQGGQYF
>TRBD1|TRBJ1-1|-|TRBV6-5
TGTGCCAGCAGCCCCCCAGGGGGACGCACTGAAGCTTTCTTT
CASSPPGGRTEAFF
>-|TRBJ2-5|-|TRBV28
TGTGCCAGCAGTTGGGGGGAGACCCAGTACTTC
CASSWGETQYF
>-|TRBJ2-1|-|TRBV10-3
TGTGCCATCAGTGAGTCTGGGACCCCCCCTTACAATGAGCAGTTCTTC
CAISESGTPPYNEQFF
>-|TRBJ2-3|-|TRBV4-1
TGCGCCAGCAGCCAACTAGGTAGCGGCACAGATACGCAGTATTTT
CASSQLGSGTDTQYF
>TRBD2|TRBJ2-3|-|TRBV6-5
TGTGCCAGCAGTTACGATAGCGGGGGGTACACAGATACGCAGTATTTT
CASSYDSGGYTDTQYF
>-|TRBJ2-5|-|TRBV11-2
TGTGCCAGCAGCTGGATTCAAGAGACCCAGTACTTC
CASSWIQETQYF
>-|TRBJ2-5|-|TRBV27
TGTGCCAGTTCGATCGGGGAGACCCAGTACTTC
CASSIGETQYF
>TRBD2|TRBJ2-7|-|TRBV4-1
TGCGCCAGCAGCCACCTCATGCCGGGACTAGCGGGAGTTCCCTCCTACGAGCAGTACTTC
CASSHLMPGLAGVPSYEQYF
>-|TRBJ2-2|-|TRBV21-1
TGTGCCAGCAGCAACAGGAGCACCGGGGAGCTGTTTTTT
CASSNRSTGELFF
>TRBD2|TRBJ2-1|-|TRBV28
TGTGCCAGCAGTTTGGGTAGCGGGAATGAGCAGTTCTTC
CASSLGSGNEQFF
>TRBD2|TRBJ2-1|-|TRBV5-1
TGCGCCAGCAGCTTGGGACTAGCGGGAGGGCCGGGATACAATGAGCAGTTCTTC
CASSLGLAGGPGYNEQFF
>-|TRBJ2-7|-|TRBV9
TGTGCCAGCAGCGCCCCGAACACTTACGAGCAGTACTTC
CASSAPNTYEQYF
>TRBD1|TRBJ1-2|few|TRBV16
TGTGCCAGCAGCCAATTCCAGGGGGGAAACTATGGCTACACCTTC
CASSQFQGGNYGYTF
>TRBD1|TRBJ2-1|-|TRBV2
TGTGCCACCCAACTTACCGGGACAGGGGAACGTGAGCAGTTCTTC
CATQLTGTGEREQFF
>TRBD2|TRBJ2-1|-|TRBV4-1
TGCGCCAGCAGCCAAGTAACAGCGGGGACCTACAATGAGCAGTTCTTC
CASSQVTAGTYNEQFF
>-|TRBJ2-1|once|TRBV7-9
TGTGCCAGCAGCCCCTATGGTAAACGGGAGCAGTTCTTC
CASSPYGKREQFF
>-|TRBJ2-3|-|TRBV7-9
TGTGCCAGCAGCCACGAAGGGGCCACAGATACGCAGTATTTT
CASSHEGATDTQYF
>TRBD2|TRBJ2-1|-|TRBV15
TGTGCCACCAGCACGGGACTAGGCCCCTACGAGCAGTTCTTC
CATSTGLGPYEQFF
>TRBD2|TRBJ2-1|-|TRBV10-2
TGCGCCAGCAGTGAAAGCGGGAGGTCCTACAATGAGCAGTTCTTC
CASSESGRSYNEQFF
>-|TRBJ2-1|-|TRBV27
TGTGCCAGCAGTTTGCGGGGGCGAGGCAATGAGCAGTTCTTC
CASSLRGRGNEQFF
>-|TRBJ1-1|-|TRBV7-9
TGTGCCAGCAGCTTAAGGCAGGGCCTCACTGAAGCTTTCTTT
CASSLRQGLTEAFF
>TRBD1|TRBJ2-2|-|TRBV11-3
TGTGCCAGCAGCTCGATGACAGGGACGAACACCGGGGAGCTGTTTTTT
CASSSMTGTNTGELFF
>TRBD2|TRBJ2-1|-|TRBV7-9
TGTGCCAGCAGCTTAGCTTGGCGGGAGGTCGGGGATGAGCAGTTCTTC
CASSLAWREVGDEQFF
>TRBD1|TRBJ2-7|once|TRBV4-2
TGTGCCAGCAGCCAAGATCCTGGACAGGGAAAGTTGCGAGAGCAGTACTTC
CASSQDPGQGKLREQYF
>-|TRBJ2-7|-|TRBV11-2
TGTGCCAGCAGCTTTACCGAGAGCTACGAGCAGTACTTC
CASSFTESYEQYF
>-|TRBJ1-1|-|TRBV28
TGTGCCAGCAGTTTTCCCCTATCCTCCGGCACTGAAGCTTTCTTT
CASSFPLSSGTEAFF
>TRBD2|TRBJ2-7|-|TRBV2
TGTGCCAGCAGTGCACTAGCGGGAGCTCCCTACGAGCAGTACTTC
CASSALAGAPYEQYF
>-|TRBJ1-2|few|TRBV6-6
TGTGCCAGCAGTTACTCCGTTCAAGAAGGCTATGGCTACACCTTC
CASSYSVQEGYGYTF
>-|TRBJ2-3|-|TRBV30
TGTGCCTGGAGTTCTGGGACGGGGGCAGATACGCAGTATTTT
CAWSSGTGADTQYF
>-|TRBJ2-1|once|TRBV11-2
TGTGCCAGCAGCGAGGCTGGGAATGAGCAGTTCTTC
CASSEAGNEQFF
>TRBD1|TRBJ2-7|-|TRBV9
TGTGCCAGCAGCGTAGGACAGGGATACTCCTACGAGCAGTACTTC
CASSVGQGYSYEQYF
>TRBD1|TRBJ2-2|once|TRBV7-2
TGTGCCAGCAGCTTGGAACAGGGGCCCGGGGAGCTGTTTTTT
CASSLEQGPGELFF
>-|TRBJ2-2|once|TRBV27
TGTGCCAGCAGTTCTTTCGGGGAGCTGTTTTTT
CASSSFGELFF
>TRBD2|TRBJ2-5|-|TRBV5-4
TGTGCCAGCAGTACGGGACTAGCGGGAGGGGACGAAGAGACCCAGTACTTC
CASSTGLAGGDEETQYF